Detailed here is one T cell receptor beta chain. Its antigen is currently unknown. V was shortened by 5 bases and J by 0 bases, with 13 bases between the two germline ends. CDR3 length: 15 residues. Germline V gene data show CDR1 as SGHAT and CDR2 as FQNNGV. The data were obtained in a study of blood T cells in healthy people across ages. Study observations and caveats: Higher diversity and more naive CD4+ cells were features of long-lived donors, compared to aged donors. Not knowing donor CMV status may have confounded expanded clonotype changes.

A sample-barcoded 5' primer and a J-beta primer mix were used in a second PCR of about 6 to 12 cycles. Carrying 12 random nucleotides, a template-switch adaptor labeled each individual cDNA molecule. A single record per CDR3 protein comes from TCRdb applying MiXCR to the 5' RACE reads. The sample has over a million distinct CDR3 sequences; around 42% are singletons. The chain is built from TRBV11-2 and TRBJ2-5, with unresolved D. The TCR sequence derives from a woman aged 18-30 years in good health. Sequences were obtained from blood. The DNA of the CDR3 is TGTGCCAGCAGCCGTGCCCGGGTAAACCAAGAGACCCAGTACTTC. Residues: CASSRARVNQETQYF.